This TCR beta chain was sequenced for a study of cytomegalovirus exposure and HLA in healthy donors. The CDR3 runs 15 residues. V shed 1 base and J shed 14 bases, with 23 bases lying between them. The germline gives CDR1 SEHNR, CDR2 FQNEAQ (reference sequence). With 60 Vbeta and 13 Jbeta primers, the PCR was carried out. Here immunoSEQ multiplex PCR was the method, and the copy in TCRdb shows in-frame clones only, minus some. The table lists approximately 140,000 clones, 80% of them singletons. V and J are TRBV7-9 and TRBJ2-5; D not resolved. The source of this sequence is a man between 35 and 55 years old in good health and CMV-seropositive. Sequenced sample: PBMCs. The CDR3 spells CASSLVTVVEEMGYF. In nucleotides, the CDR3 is TGTGCCAGCAGCTTAGTAACTGTTGTTGAAGAAATGGGCTACTTC.